These 22 T cell receptor beta chains share one sample of origin, sequenced in a study of CD8 T cells in Susac syndrome. The RNA, roughly 0.45 to 1 ug, was put through reverse transcription using random hexamers. Each CDR3 protein gets one entry after TCRdb re-called the immunoSEQ multiplex PCR reads with MiXCR. The sample has about 200,000 distinct CDR3 sequences, roughly 96% seen once. Sample: CD4+ T cells from PBMCs. The source of these receptors is a human donor in good health.

This clonotype was recorded once. The gene calls are TRBV6-2 or TRBV6-3 and TRBJ1-2, with a tentative D call TRBD1 (5 bases). Germline values: CDR1 MNHEY, CDR2 SVGEGT. Trimming removed 10 bases from V and 2 bases from J, with 11 bases in between. The CDR3 has 12 residues. The CDR3 here is CAIHTGNYGYTF. As DNA, the CDR3 is TGTGCCATCCATACAGGAAACTATGGCTACACCTTC.

The chain combines TRBV7-9 with TRBJ2-5, with a tentative D call TRBD2 (7 bases). Trimming removed 3 bases at V and 5 bases at J, with 25 bases between. This CDR3 is built from 18 residues. The germline CDR1 and CDR2 sequences are SEHNR and FQNEAQ (reference sequence). The CDR3 protein is CASSFAGARRAAGETQYF. CDR3 DNA: TGTGCCAGCAGCTTTGCGGGGGCACGGCGAGCGGCGGGGGAGACCCAGTACTTC.

The chain couples TRBV12-3 or TRBV12-4 to TRBJ1-5, with no clear D. V shed 2 bases and J shed 2 bases, with 7 bases lying between them. This CDR3 spans 14 amino acids. This chain's CDR3 is CASSLLGGNQPQHF. The CDR3 coding sequence is TGTGCCAGCAGTTTACTCGGAGGCAATCAGCCCCAGCATTTT.

The J gene is TRBJ2-5, the V gene TRBV4-1; TRBD2 agrees at 11 bases. V trimming: 4 bases; J trimming: 1 base; junction bases outside the gene matches: 2. Germline V CDR1 and CDR2: MGHRA, YSYEKL. The CDR3 loop spans 15 amino acids. The CDR3 sequence: CASSLAGGLQETQYF. CDR3 nucleotides: TGCGCCAGCAGCCTAGCGGGGGGGCTCCAAGAGACCCAGTACTTC.

J is TRBJ1-5 and V is TRBV30; D call uncertain. Germline assignment: CDR1 GTSNPN and CDR2 SVGIG (reference sequence). The CDR3 sequence is 14 residues long. Trimming cost V 8 bases and J 0 bases, with 14 bases left between them. The CDR3 loop is CAESDSGSNQPQHF. The CDR3 nucleotides are TGTGCCGAAAGTGATAGTGGTAGCAATCAGCCCCAGCATTTT.

This CDR3 reads CATRRGARNQPQHF. In nucleotides, the CDR3 is TGTGCCACCAGACGCGGGGCGAGGAATCAGCCCCAGCATTTT. The chain couples TRBV19 to TRBJ1-5, with D perhaps TRBD1 (5 bases). V was shortened by 10 bases and J by 4 bases, with 17 bases between the two germline ends. Germline loops: CDR1 LNHDA, CDR2 SQIVND (reference sequence). The CDR3 sequence is 14 residues long.

V gene TRBV19 combines with J gene TRBJ1-5; no reliable D call. Germline CDR1 and CDR2: LNHDA and SQIVND (reference sequence). Trimming removed 8 bases from V and 7 bases from J, with 9 bases in between. The CDR3 contains 11 residues. The CDR3 reads CASGPIQPQHF. The CDR3 DNA follows: TGTGCCAGTGGACCTATCCAGCCCCAGCATTTT.

This rearrangement joins TRBV3-1 to TRBJ1-1, with no clear D. This CDR3 region has 13 residues. V was pared by 2 bases and J by 1 base, with 5 bases between. Germline V gene data show CDR1 as LGHDT and CDR2 as YNNKEL (reference sequence). DNA of the CDR3: TGTGCCAGCAGCCAATTGGCGAACACTGAAGCTTTCTTT. This encodes CASSQLANTEAFF.

The chain combines TRBV20-1 with TRBJ1-2; D is ambiguous. V was cut by 6 bases and J by 5 bases, with 19 bases left in between. The CDR3 contains 14 residues. Germline CDR1 DFQATT, CDR2 SNEGSKA (reference sequence). The CDR3 DNA reads as TGCAGTGCCCGAGAGTGGAGGGCCGGGTATGGCTACACCTTC. Protein sequence: CSAREWRAGYGYTF.

This rearrangement joins TRBV27 to TRBJ2-7; D is uncertain. The CDR3 is 14 residues long. CDR1 is MNHEY and CDR2 is SMNVEV in the germline V gene (reference sequence). With 4 bases removed from V and 4 bases from J, the gap between germline ends came to 14 bases. The CDR3, as DNA: TGTGCCAGCAGTTCGTTCCCGAAGAGGTACGAGCAGTACTTC. Encoded protein: CASSSFPKRYEQYF.

The chain uses TRBV25-1 and TRBJ2-7, with D perhaps being TRBD1 or TRBD2 (5 bases each). The CDR3 totals 14 residues. Germline V gene data show CDR1 as MGHDK and CDR2 as SYGVNS. The V and J ends lost 8 bases and 4 bases respectively, with 18 bases between them. The CDR3 bases are TGTGCCAGCCCCGGGGACCATAACTATTACGAGCAGTACGTC. Its translation: CASPGDHNYYEQYV.

This chain uses TRBV12-3 or TRBV12-4 with TRBJ1-1; TRBD1 is a possible D gene (5 bases). Deletions cut 8 bases from V and 3 bases from J, with 16 bases between. The CDR3 length is 14 residues. The CDR3: CASGRTGRDTEAFF. DNA of the CDR3: TGTGCCAGCGGCCGTACGGGGCGCGACACTGAAGCTTTCTTT.

The genes are TRBV20-1 and TRBJ2-5; the D gene is possibly TRBD2 (5 bases). Germline values: CDR1 DFQATT, CDR2 SNEGSKA (reference sequence). The CDR3 has 14 residues. V gave up 1 base and J gave up 5 bases, with 14 bases separating them. CDR3 sequence (DNA): TGCAGTGCTAGAGGTGGAACAGCGGCGGAGACCCAGTACTTC. This translates into CSARGGTAAETQYF.

The chain links TRBV29-1 to TRBJ1-1, with 7 bases fitting TRBD1. The CDR3 has 13 residues. Germline lookup yields CDR1 SQVTM and CDR2 ANQGSEA. V dropped 3 bases and J dropped 0; count of bases not matched to a gene: 1. CDR3 in amino acids: CSVDDRVNTEAFF. The CDR3 DNA sequence: TGCAGCGTTGATGACAGGGTGAACACTGAAGCTTTCTTT.

The V gene is TRBV3-1, the J gene TRBJ1-1; a possible D gene is TRBD1 (6 bases). Trimming pared 2 bases from V and 4 bases from J, leaving 11 bases between. Germline loops: CDR1 LGHDT, CDR2 YNNKEL (reference sequence). The CDR3 runs to 14 residues. CDR3: CASSQQGLGTEAFF. For the CDR3, the DNA is TGTGCCAGCAGCCAACAGGGGTTGGGCACTGAAGCTTTCTTT.

The chain links TRBV29-1 to TRBJ2-2; D remains ambiguous. The CDR3 is 15 residues long. Germline V lookup: CDR1 SQVTM, CDR2 ANQGSEA. V shed 2 bases and J shed 4 bases, with 14 bases lying between them. CDR3 sequence: CSVELGNSVTGELFF. The CDR3 DNA sequence: TGCAGCGTTGAACTAGGGAATTCGGTCACCGGGGAGCTGTTTTTT.

The gene calls are TRBV29-1 and TRBJ1-4; TRBD1 agrees at 9 bases. Trimming cost V 8 bases and J 8 bases; bases outside gene matches: 6. Germline CDR1 is SQVTM and CDR2 is ANQGSEA. The CDR3 consists of 12 residues. DNA of the CDR3: TGCAGCATTCGGGACAGGGAAGAAAAACTGTTTTTT. The encoded protein is CSIRDREEKLFF.

The genes are TRBV29-1 and TRBJ2-3; 8 nucleotides match TRBD1. The V gene's germline CDR1 is SQVTM and CDR2 ANQGSEA. The CDR3 length is 15 residues. The V segment lost 5 bases and the J segment 3 bases; nucleotides outside the gene matches: 10. Here the CDR3 reads CSVQPQGARTDTQYF. DNA of the CDR3: TGCAGCGTTCAACCCCAGGGGGCGAGGACAGATACGCAGTATTTT.

V usage is TRBV18 and J usage is TRBJ2-3, with 7 bases that match TRBD2. Germline V gene sequence: CDR1 KGHSH, CDR2 LQKENI. This CDR3 region has 17 residues. Losses at the gene ends were 4 bases for V and 4 bases for J; bases not matched to a gene: 14. CDR3 loop: CASSRARTRSNADTQYF. The CDR3 coding sequence is TGTGCCAGCTCACGCGCCCGGACTAGATCCAACGCAGATACGCAGTATTTT.

This clonotype was counted once. The CDR3 DNA follows: TGCGCCAGCAGCCAGCCCGGACAGGGAACCAATGAGCAGTTCTTC. Its protein product is CASSQPGQGTNEQFF. V is TRBV4-3 and J is TRBJ2-1; 8 nucleotides align to TRBD1. V lost 3 bases, J lost 6 bases, and 7 bases stayed unmatched. The germline gives CDR1 LGHNA, CDR2 YSLEER. CDR3 length: 15 residues.

The rearrangement joins TRBV7-2 to TRBJ2-2; D may match TRBD1 or TRBD2 (6 bases each). Germline-derived CDR1 and CDR2 are SGHTA and FQGNSA. The CDR3 is 16 residues long. Deletions cut 2 bases from V and 5 bases from J, with 15 bases between. CDR3 protein: CASSLPSGARTGELFF. DNA of the CDR3: TGTGCCAGCAGCTTACCGTCGGGGGCCAGGACCGGGGAGCTGTTTTTT.

The CDR3 spells CASSPGSTGTEAFF. The CDR3 DNA reads TGTGCCAGCAGCCCGGGCTCCACCGGAACTGAAGCTTTCTTT. This chain joins TRBV5-4 and TRBJ1-1; D gene ambiguous. Germline CDR1 SGHNT, CDR2 YYREEE (reference sequence). CDR3 length equals 14 residues. The germline V and J ends were trimmed by 4 bases and 5 bases, with 15 bases remaining between them.